This record covers a single TCR beta chain. What it binds is not known. The CDR3 consists of 19 residues. Germline V gene sequence: CDR1 SNHLY, CDR2 FYNNEI. V was pared by 2 bases and J by 2 bases, with 22 bases between. This sample is drawn from a study of T cell responses to AZD1222 COVID-19 vaccine. Overall study context: Second doses were pooled across both intervals (about 4 or about 12 weeks).

Assay used: immunoSEQ multiplex PCR; TCRdb lists only in-frame clones, some missing. The table has roughly 120,000 clones, more than 75% seen once. Broader study findings: The donor cohort was predominantly white British with a female majority, and clonal diversity may have been underestimated. Spike-specific TCR breadth and depth both grew after two AZD1222 doses.

The rearrangement uses TRBV2 and TRBJ1-5; TRBD1 is a possible D gene (5 bases). This TCR was recovered from an adult in good health. Sequencing used peripheral blood, obtained on day 0 of AZD1222 vaccination. CDR3 sequence reads: CASSELGAWGLGGNQPQHF. CDR3 coding DNA: TGTGCCAGCAGTGAATTAGGAGCGTGGGGATTAGGGGGCAATCAGCCCCAGCATTTT.